Listed here are 31 T cell receptor beta chains from one sample, sequenced in a study of OX40 agonist ivuxolimab in advanced cancers. Profiled with immunoSEQ multiplex PCR; TCRdb holds only in-frame clones, not every one. Of more than 50,000 clones in the sample, roughly 80% were seen once. The source material was CD4+ or CD8+ T cells sorted from blood, sampled in a trial of the OX40 agonist ivuxolimab. The receptors were gathered from an adult with an advanced solid tumor such as melanoma, head and neck, liver or kidney cancer.

J is TRBJ2-5 and V is TRBV11-3; TRBD1 aligns across 7 bases. CDR1 is SGHNT, CDR2 YENEEA, per germline. V dropped 5 bases and J dropped 1; count of bases not matched to a gene: 4. CDR3 length: 14 residues. The CDR3 region is CASSKGTAQETQYF. DNA for the CDR3: TGTGCCAGCAGCAAAGGGACAGCCCAAGAGACCCAGTACTTC.

This clone is labeled as medium-sized. Other DNA sequences in the sample encode the same CDR3. V gene TRBV7-9 combines with J gene TRBJ1-2; no reliable D call. Trimming took 4 bases from V and 5 from J, leaving 8 bases between them. The CDR3 sequence is 12 residues long. CDR1 and CDR2 (germline): SEHNR, FQNEAQ (reference sequence). DNA of the CDR3: TGTGCCAGCAGCTCGACGGAGTATGGCTACACCTTC. Protein sequence: CASSSTEYGYTF. Drawing the rest from reference TRBV7-9 and TRBJ1-2, the complete variable domain is DTGVSQNPRHKITKRGQNVTFRCDPISEHNRLYWYRQTLGQGPEFLTYFQNEAQLEKSRLLSDRFSAERPKGSFSTLEIQRTEQGDSAMYLCASSSTEYGYTFGSGTRLTVV.

The chain has TRBV5-4 and TRBJ2-2; the D gene is possibly TRBD1 (6 bases). Germline-derived CDR1 and CDR2 are SGHNT and YYREEE (reference sequence). The length of the CDR3 is 14 residues. Trimming pared 0 bases from V and 3 bases from J, leaving 6 bases between. In nucleotides, the CDR3 is TGTGCCAGCAGCTTGGGACAGGACACCGGGGAGCTGTTTTTT. It specifies CASSLGQDTGELFF. The full variable domain, with the rest looked up from reference TRBV5-4 and TRBJ2-2, is ETGVTQSPTHLIKTRGQQVTLRCSSQSGHNTVSWYQQALGQGPQFIFQYYREEENGRGNFPPRFSGLQFPNYSSELNVNALELDDSALYLCASSLGQDTGELFFGEGSRLTVL.

The chain uses TRBV28 and TRBJ1-5; D not certain. Trimming removed 1 base at V and 3 bases at J, with 7 bases between. CDR1 and CDR2 (germline): MDHEN, SYDVKM. The CDR3 covers 14 residues. The CDR3 nucleotides are TGTGCCAGCAGTTTATTAGGGAACAATCAGCCCCAGCATTTT. It codes for CASSLLGNNQPQHF.

The CDR3 sequence: CASSPGTGNSYGYTF. The CDR3 DNA sequence: TGTGCCAGCAGTCCCGGGACAGGCAACAGCTATGGCTACACCTTC. The chain carries TRBV28 and TRBJ1-2; 8 bases fit TRBD1. CDR1 and CDR2 (germline): MDHEN, SYDVKM. The CDR3 sequence is 15 residues long. The V gene end was trimmed by 5 bases and the J gene end by 4 bases; junction bases not matched to a gene: 9.

The gene calls are TRBV6-5 and TRBJ2-1; 12 bases map to TRBD1. CDR1 is MNHEY and CDR2 is SVGAGI in the germline V gene. CDR3 length: 13 residues. V was pared by 6 bases and J by 10 bases, with 4 bases of the junction left unmatched. In DNA form, the CDR3 reads TGTGCCAGCAGCCTTGGGACAGGGGGCGAGCAGTTCTTC. Amino acid sequence: CASSLGTGGEQFF.

The gene calls are TRBV28 and TRBJ1-4, with unresolved D. Per the germline V gene, CDR1 is MDHEN and CDR2 is SYDVKM. V was pared by 1 base and J by 7 bases, with 7 bases between. The CDR3 has 13 amino acids. CDR3 in amino acids: CASSLSGFEKLFF. For the CDR3, the DNA is TGTGCCAGCAGTTTATCTGGGTTTGAAAAACTGTTTTTT. Based on the CDR3 plus reference TRBV28 and TRBJ1-4, the full variable domain is DVKVTQSSRYLVKRTGEKVFLECVQDMDHENMFWYRQDPGLGLRLIYFSYDVKMKEKGDIPEGYSVSREKKERFSLILESASTNQTSMYLCASSLSGFEKLFFGSGTQLSVL.

This clone was observed once. The chain is built from TRBV9 and TRBJ1-1; possible D gene TRBD1, 5 bases. Germline values: CDR1 SGDLS, CDR2 YYNGEE. Deletions cut 2 bases from V and 4 bases from J, with 15 bases between. The CDR3 is made up of 15 amino acids. The CDR3 sequence is CASSVLQVRGTEAFF. CDR3 nucleotides: TGTGCCAGCAGCGTCCTACAGGTGAGGGGCACTGAAGCTTTCTTT.

V and J are TRBV11-3 and TRBJ2-7; 14 bases are a match to TRBD2. V trimming: 5 bases; J trimming: 2 bases; junction bases outside the gene matches: 11. This CDR3 region has 18 residues. Per the germline V gene, CDR1 is SGHNT and CDR2 is YENEEA. This CDR3 reads CASSLGTSGSSEAYEQYF. The CDR3 coding sequence is TGTGCCAGCAGCCTAGGGACTAGCGGGAGTTCGGAGGCCTACGAGCAGTACTTC.

J is TRBJ1-3 and V is TRBV25-1, with D unresolved. The CDR3 is 15 amino acids. The germline CDR1 and CDR2 sequences are MGHDK and SYGVNS. Deletions cut 3 bases from V and 2 bases from J, with 11 bases between. The CDR3 sequence is CASSDQLPAGNTIYF. The DNA for the CDR3 is TGTGCCAGCAGTGATCAATTACCCGCTGGAAACACCATATATTTT.

The chain joins TRBV9 to TRBJ2-7; maybe TRBD1 (6 bases). CDR3 size: 14 residues. The germline V and J ends were trimmed by 0 bases and 3 bases, with 10 bases remaining between them. Germline CDR1 SGDLS, CDR2 YYNGEE. The CDR3 here is CASSVGTERYEQYF. CDR3 DNA sequence: TGTGCCAGCAGCGTAGGGACAGAACGCTACGAGCAGTACTTC.

In this sample, this clone turned up once. CDR3 coding DNA: TGTGCCAGCTCACCAAATCGGGGCCAGAACACTGAAGCTTTCTTT. It yields the protein CASSPNRGQNTEAFF. V and J are TRBV18 and TRBJ1-1; D possibly corresponds to TRBD1 (5 bases). Germline V gives CDR1 KGHSH, CDR2 LQKENI. The CDR3 is 15 amino acids. The ends were cut back, 2 bases at V and 1 base at J, with 11 bases in the middle.

The genes are TRBV28 and TRBJ2-1, with D uncertain. Trimming left V 8 bases short and J 6 bases short, with 14 bases between. This CDR3 is built from 13 residues. The germline V gene has CDR1 MDHEN and CDR2 SYDVKM. The CDR3 sequence: CASAHIPLNEQFF. Here the CDR3 DNA reads TGTGCCAGCGCACACATCCCCCTCAATGAGCAGTTCTTC.

The chain joins TRBV18 to TRBJ1-1; 9 bases are shared with TRBD1. The CDR3 length is 14 residues. The J segment lost 4 bases and the V segment lost 1 base, leaving 1 base of the junction unmatched. CDR1 and CDR2 (germline): KGHSH, LQKENI. CDR3 in DNA: TGTGCCAGCTCACCACTGACAGGGGGCACTGAAGCTTTCTTT. This encodes CASSPLTGGTEAFF.

This clone was detected only once. J is TRBJ2-2 and V is TRBV6-9; D remains unclear. This CDR3 is 11 amino acids long. Germline CDR1 is MNHGY and CDR2 is SVAAGI. Trimming cost V 6 bases and J 5 bases, with 4 bases left between them. The CDR3 spells CASSKTGELFF. The CDR3 DNA sequence: TGTGCCAGCAGCAAAACCGGGGAGCTGTTTTTT.

The chain uses TRBV19 and TRBJ2-5, with 13 bases identical to TRBD2. The CDR3 totals 15 residues. CDR1 and CDR2 from the germline V gene are LNHDA and SQIVND (reference sequence). V dropped 7 bases and J dropped 3; count of bases not matched to a gene: 5. This chain's CDR3 is CASKRGTSGEETQYF. The CDR3 DNA is TGTGCCAGTAAACGAGGGACTAGCGGGGAAGAGACCCAGTACTTC.

This chain uses TRBV23-1 with TRBJ2-6; TRBD1 aligns across 7 bases. TRBV23-1 is noted as an ORF with a role that remains uncertain. V gave up 6 bases and J gave up 9 bases; unmatched junction bases: 23. The CDR3 contains 19 residues. CDR3 in amino acids: CASRQKGAGTETRGNVLTF. The CDR3 DNA is TGCGCCAGCAGACAAAAGGGGGCCGGGACAGAGACTCGTGGCAACGTCCTGACTTTC.

There are a few counts of this clone. The chain employs TRBV19 and TRBJ1-2, with a tentative D call TRBD1 (6 bases). Trimming pared 4 bases from V and 8 bases from J, leaving 17 bases between. The CDR3 has 14 residues. Germline-derived CDR1 and CDR2 are LNHDA and SQIVND (reference sequence). CDR3 nucleotide sequence: TGTGCCAGTAGTACTACAACAGGGTCAGGCGGCTACACCTTC. It yields the protein CASSTTTGSGGYTF.

This chain uses TRBV28 with TRBJ1-5; D possibly corresponds to TRBD1 (6 bases). With 2 bases removed from V and 2 bases from J, the gap between germline ends came to 10 bases. Germline V gene lookup returns CDR1 MDHEN and CDR2 SYDVKM. CDR3 length: 15 amino acids. As DNA, the CDR3 is TGTGCCAGCAGTTTAAAAAGACAGGGCAATCAGCCCCAGCATTTT. It codes for CASSLKRQGNQPQHF. The full variable domain, its missing parts supplied by reference TRBV28 and TRBJ1-5, is DVKVTQSSRYLVKRTGEKVFLECVQDMDHENMFWYRQDPGLGLRLIYFSYDVKMKEKGDIPEGYSVSREKKERFSLILESASTNQTSMYLCASSLKRQGNQPQHFGDGTRLSIL.

The J gene is TRBJ2-2, the V gene TRBV21-1; TRBD1, the table's D call, lacks a check against the DNA. TRBV21-1 represents a pseudogene. The CDR3 spans 16 residues. The CDR3 reads CASSATDRGNTGELFF. The CDR3 coding sequence is TGTGCCAGCAGCGCCACGGACAGGGGAAACACCGGGGAGCTGTTTTTT.

This clone occurred once. The CDR3 nucleotides read TGTGCCAGCAGCCTCTTAAGGTTTGATGAGCAGTTCTTC. This codes for CASSLLRFDEQFF. The V and J genes are TRBV7-2 and TRBJ2-1; D is unclear. The germline gives CDR1 SGHTA, CDR2 FQGNSA. V was shortened by 5 bases and J by 8 bases, with 13 bases between the two germline ends. The CDR3 extends over 13 amino acids.

The V call is TRBV7-2, the J call TRBJ2-7, with 8 positions matching TRBD2. The germline gives CDR1 SGHTA, CDR2 FQGNSA. V trimming: 5 bases; J trimming: 0 bases; junction bases outside the gene matches: 15. The CDR3 spans 18 residues. CDR3 nucleotide sequence: TGTGCCAGCAGCACCCACCCTTATTCTAGCGGGCCCTCCTACGAGCAGTACTTC. Translating it yields CASSTHPYSSGPSYEQYF.

The CDR3 here is CAISESAGEQETQYF. The DNA of the CDR3 is TGTGCCATCAGTGAGTCGGCGGGAGAGCAAGAGACCCAGTACTTC. The chain employs TRBV10-3 and TRBJ2-5; 7 bases map to TRBD2. CDR1 and CDR2 from the germline V gene are ENHRY and SYGVKD. The CDR3 has 15 amino acids. After removal of 0 bases from V and 2 bases from J, the junction contained 3 bases not matched to a gene.

V gene TRBV7-9 combines with J gene TRBJ1-5; D not certain. The germline V and J ends were trimmed by 4 bases and 5 bases, with 9 bases remaining between them. Germline V gives CDR1 SEHNR, CDR2 FQNEAQ (reference sequence). The CDR3 runs to 13 residues. The CDR3: CASSWAEDQPQHF. Written as DNA, the CDR3 is TGTGCCAGCAGCTGGGCGGAGGATCAGCCCCAGCATTTT.

The chain links TRBV19 to TRBJ2-2; 8 bases map to TRBD2. Germline CDR1 LNHDA, CDR2 SQIVND (reference sequence). The CDR3 contains 14 residues. J gave up 4 bases and V 7 bases, and 5 bases lay outside the gene matches. Here the CDR3 reads CASIGLATTGELFF. CDR3 DNA: TGTGCCAGTATCGGACTAGCTACCACCGGGGAGCTGTTTTTT.

This chain connects TRBV6-1 to TRBJ1-1; unclear D gene. V was pared by 7 bases and J by 1 base, with 4 bases between. Germline lookup yields CDR1 MNHNS and CDR2 SASEGT. The CDR3 extends over 11 amino acids. The CDR3 reads CASTENTEAFF. As DNA, the CDR3 is TGTGCCAGCACGGAGAACACTGAAGCTTTCTTT.

This sequence joins TRBV7-2 and TRBJ2-1; the D is unclear. This CDR3 has 15 residues. The V end was cut by 0 bases, the J end by 0 bases, with 6 bases between. Germline V lookup: CDR1 SGHTA, CDR2 FQGNSA. The CDR3 loop is CASSLAVGSYNEQFF. CDR3 DNA sequence: TGTGCCAGCAGCTTAGCGGTAGGCTCCTACAATGAGCAGTTCTTC.

The chain couples TRBV11-2 to TRBJ2-1; D call uncertain. V lost 0 bases, J lost 16 bases, and 13 bases lay in between. Germline V gives CDR1 SGHAT, CDR2 FQNNGV. This CDR3 has 12 residues. The CDR3 nucleotides are TGTGCCAGCAGCTTAGATCTAGGGTCTGTTTTCTTC. Translation gives CASSLDLGSVFF.

The V call is TRBV10-3, the J call TRBJ1-3, with 9 bases identical to TRBD1. V lost 7 bases, J lost 3 bases, and 7 bases stayed unmatched. This CDR3 region has 15 residues. The germline CDR1 and CDR2 sequences are ENHRY and SYGVKD. The CDR3 spells CAIKSGTGNGNTIYF. The CDR3 DNA reads as TGTGCCATCAAGAGTGGGACAGGGAATGGAAACACCATATATTTT.

The chain has TRBV7-9 and TRBJ2-5; no reliable D call. Matching the DNA end better, TRBJ2-7 makes the J call doubtful. Per germline, CDR1 SEHNR and CDR2 FQNEAQ (reference sequence). The CDR3 runs 12 residues. Here the CDR3 reads CASSLAVGEQYF. In DNA form, the CDR3 reads TGTGCCAGCAGCTTAGCCGTAGGCGAGCAGTACTTC.

The genes are TRBV6-5 and TRBJ2-5; 10 bases are shared with TRBD1. From germline, CDR1 is MNHEY and CDR2 SVGAGI. This CDR3 is 16 amino acids long. Trimming removed 3 bases from V and 5 bases from J; junction bases left unmatched: 9. CDR3 sequence: CASSYRDRGLVETQYF. CDR3 sequence (DNA): TGTGCCAGCAGTTATAGGGACAGGGGTTTAGTGGAGACCCAGTACTTC.